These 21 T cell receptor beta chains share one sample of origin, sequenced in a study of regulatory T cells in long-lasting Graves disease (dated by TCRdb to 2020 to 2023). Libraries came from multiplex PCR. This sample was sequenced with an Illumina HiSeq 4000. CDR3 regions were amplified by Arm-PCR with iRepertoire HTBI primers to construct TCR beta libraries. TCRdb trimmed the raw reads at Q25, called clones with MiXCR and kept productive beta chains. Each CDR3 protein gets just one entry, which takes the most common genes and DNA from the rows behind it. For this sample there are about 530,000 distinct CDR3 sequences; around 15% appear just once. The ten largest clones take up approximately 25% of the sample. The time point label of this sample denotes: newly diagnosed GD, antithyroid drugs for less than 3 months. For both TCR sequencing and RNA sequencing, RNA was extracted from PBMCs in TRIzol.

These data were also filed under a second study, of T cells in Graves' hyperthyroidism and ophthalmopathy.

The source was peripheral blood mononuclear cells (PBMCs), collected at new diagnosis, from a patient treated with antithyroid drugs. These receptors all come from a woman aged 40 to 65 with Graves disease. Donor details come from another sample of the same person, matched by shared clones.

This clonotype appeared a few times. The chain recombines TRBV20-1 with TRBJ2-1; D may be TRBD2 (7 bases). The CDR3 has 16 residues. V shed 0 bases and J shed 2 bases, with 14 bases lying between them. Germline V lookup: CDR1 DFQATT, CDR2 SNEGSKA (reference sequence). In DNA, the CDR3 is TGCAGTGCTAGAGATTCACAGGGACTAACCTACAATGAGCAGTTCTTC. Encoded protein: CSARDSQGLTYNEQFF.

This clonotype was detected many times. The CDR3 loop is CSASRGEKTQYF. In DNA form, the CDR3 reads TGCAGTGCTAGCAGGGGAGAGAAGACCCAGTACTTC. V and J are TRBV20-1 and TRBJ2-5; possible D gene TRBD1, 6 bases. Germline V gene sequence: CDR1 DFQATT, CDR2 SNEGSKA (reference sequence). Trimming stripped 3 bases from V and 6 bases from J, with 11 bases between. This CDR3 has 12 residues.

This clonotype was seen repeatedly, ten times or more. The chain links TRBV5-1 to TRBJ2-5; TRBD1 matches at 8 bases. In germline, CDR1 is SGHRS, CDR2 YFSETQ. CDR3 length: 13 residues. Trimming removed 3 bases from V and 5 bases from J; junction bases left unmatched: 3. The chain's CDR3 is CASSSDRVETQYF. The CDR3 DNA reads TGCGCCAGCAGCTCGGACAGGGTCGAGACCCAGTACTTC.

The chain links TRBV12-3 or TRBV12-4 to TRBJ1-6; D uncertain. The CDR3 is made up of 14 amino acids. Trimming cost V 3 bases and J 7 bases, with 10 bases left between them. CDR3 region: CASSLKRENSPLHF. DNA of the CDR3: TGTGCCAGCAGTTTGAAGCGAGAAAATTCACCCCTCCACTTT.

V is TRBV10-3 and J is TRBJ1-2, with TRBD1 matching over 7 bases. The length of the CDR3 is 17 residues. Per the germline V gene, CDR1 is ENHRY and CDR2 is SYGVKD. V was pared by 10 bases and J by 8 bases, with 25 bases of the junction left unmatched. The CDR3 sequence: CATEQRGRNMGPRGYTF. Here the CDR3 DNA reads TGTGCCACCGAGCAGAGGGGGCGCAACATGGGGCCAAGGGGCTACACCTTC.

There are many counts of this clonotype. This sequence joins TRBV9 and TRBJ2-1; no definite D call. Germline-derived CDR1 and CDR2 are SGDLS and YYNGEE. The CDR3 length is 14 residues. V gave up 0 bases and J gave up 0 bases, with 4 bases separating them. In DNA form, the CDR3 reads TGTGCCAGCAGCGTAGATAGCTCCTACAATGAGCAGTTCTTC. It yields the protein CASSVDSSYNEQFF. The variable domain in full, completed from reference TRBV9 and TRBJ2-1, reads DSGVTQTPKHLITATGQRVTLRCSPRSGDLSVYWYQQSLDQGLQFLIQYYNGEERAKGNILERFSAQQFPDLHSELNLSSLELGDSALYFCASSVDSSYNEQFFGPGTRLTVL.

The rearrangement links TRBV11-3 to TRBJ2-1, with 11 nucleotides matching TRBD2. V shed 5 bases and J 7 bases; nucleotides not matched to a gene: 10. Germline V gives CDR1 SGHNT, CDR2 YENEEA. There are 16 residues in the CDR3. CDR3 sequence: CASSPGVAGGGNEQFF. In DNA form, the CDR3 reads TGTGCCAGCAGCCCCGGGGTAGCGGGGGGGGGGAATGAGCAGTTCTTC.

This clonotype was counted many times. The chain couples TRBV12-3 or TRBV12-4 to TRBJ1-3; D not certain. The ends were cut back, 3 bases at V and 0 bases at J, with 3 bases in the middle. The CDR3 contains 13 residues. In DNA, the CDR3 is TGTGCCAGCAGTTTCCTCTCTGGAAACACCATATATTTT. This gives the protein CASSFLSGNTIYF.

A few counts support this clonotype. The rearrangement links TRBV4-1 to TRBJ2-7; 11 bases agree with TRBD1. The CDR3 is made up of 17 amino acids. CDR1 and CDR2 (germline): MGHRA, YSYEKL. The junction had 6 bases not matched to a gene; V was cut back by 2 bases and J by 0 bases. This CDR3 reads CASSQPGTGGFSYEQYF. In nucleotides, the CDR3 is TGCGCCAGCAGCCAACCCGGGACAGGGGGTTTCTCCTACGAGCAGTACTTC.

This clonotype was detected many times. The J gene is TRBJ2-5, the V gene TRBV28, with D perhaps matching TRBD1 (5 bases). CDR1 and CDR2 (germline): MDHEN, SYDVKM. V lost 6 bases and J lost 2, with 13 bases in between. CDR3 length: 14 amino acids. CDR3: CASSSGPAQETQYF. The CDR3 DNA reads TGTGCCAGCAGCTCAGGGCCAGCTCAAGAGACCCAGTACTTC.

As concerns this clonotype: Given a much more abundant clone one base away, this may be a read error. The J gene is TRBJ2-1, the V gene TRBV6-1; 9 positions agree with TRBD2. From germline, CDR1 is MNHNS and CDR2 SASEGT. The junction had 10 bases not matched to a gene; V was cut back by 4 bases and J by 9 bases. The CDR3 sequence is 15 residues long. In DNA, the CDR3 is TGTGCCAGCAGTGTGGGGCGGGGGGGCCTGGCTGAGCAGTTCTTC. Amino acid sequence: CASSVGRGGLAEQFF.

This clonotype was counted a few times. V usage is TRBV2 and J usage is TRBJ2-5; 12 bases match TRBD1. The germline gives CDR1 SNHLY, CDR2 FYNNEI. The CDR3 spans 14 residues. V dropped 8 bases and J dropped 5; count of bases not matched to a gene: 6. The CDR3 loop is CASCGTGGEETQYF. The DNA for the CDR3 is TGTGCCAGCTGCGGGACAGGGGGCGAGGAGACCCAGTACTTC.

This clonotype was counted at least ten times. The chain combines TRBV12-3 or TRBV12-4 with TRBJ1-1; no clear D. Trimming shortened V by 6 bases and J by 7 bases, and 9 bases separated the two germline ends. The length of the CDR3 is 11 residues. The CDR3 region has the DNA TGTGCCAGCAGCATCACAGATGAAGCTTTCTTT. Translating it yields CASSITDEAFF.

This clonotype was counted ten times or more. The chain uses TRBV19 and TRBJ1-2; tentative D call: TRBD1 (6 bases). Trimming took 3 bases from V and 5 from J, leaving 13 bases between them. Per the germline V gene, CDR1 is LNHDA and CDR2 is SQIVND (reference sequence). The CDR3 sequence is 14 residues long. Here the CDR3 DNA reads TGTGCCAGTAGTATCGCCGAGGGGGGGTATGGCTACACCTTC. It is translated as CASSIAEGGYGYTF.

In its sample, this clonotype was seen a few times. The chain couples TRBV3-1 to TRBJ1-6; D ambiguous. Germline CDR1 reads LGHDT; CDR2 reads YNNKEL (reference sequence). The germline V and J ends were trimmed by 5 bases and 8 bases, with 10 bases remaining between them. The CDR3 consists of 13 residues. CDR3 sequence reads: CASSAFGDSPLHF. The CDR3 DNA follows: TGTGCCAGCAGCGCTTTCGGTGATTCACCCCTCCACTTT.

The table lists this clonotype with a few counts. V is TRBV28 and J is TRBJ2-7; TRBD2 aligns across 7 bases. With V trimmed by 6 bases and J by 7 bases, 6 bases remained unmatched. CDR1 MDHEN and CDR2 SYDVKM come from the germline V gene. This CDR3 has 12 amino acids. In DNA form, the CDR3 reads TGTGCCAGCAGGGGAGGGGCTGGGGAGCAGTACTTC. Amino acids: CASRGGAGEQYF.

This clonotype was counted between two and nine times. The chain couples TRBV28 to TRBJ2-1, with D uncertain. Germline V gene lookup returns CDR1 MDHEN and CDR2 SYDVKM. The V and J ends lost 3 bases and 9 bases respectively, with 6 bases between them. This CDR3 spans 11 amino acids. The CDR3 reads CASSLYGEQFF. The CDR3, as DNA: TGTGCCAGCAGTTTGTACGGTGAGCAGTTCTTC.

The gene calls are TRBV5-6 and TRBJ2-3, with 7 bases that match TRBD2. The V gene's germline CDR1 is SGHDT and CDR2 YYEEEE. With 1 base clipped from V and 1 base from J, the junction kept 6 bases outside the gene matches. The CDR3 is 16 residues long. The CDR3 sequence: CASSLMPGRGTDTQYF. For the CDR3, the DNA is TGTGCCAGCAGCTTGATGCCAGGGAGGGGCACAGATACGCAGTATTTT.

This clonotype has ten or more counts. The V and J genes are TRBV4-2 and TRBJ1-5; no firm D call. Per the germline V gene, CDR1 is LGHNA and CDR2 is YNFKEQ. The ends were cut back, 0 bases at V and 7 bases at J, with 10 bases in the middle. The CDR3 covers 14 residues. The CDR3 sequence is CASSQDRERQPQHF. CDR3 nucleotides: TGTGCCAGCAGCCAAGATCGCGAGCGACAGCCCCAGCATTTT.

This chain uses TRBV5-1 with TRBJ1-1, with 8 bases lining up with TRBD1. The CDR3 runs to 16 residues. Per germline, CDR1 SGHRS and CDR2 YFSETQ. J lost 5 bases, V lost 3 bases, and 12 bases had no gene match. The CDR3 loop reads CASSSNQGAGGTEAFF. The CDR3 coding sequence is TGCGCCAGCAGCTCTAATCAGGGGGCAGGTGGAACTGAAGCTTTCTTT.

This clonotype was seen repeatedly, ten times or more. In DNA, the CDR3 is TGTGCCAGCTCACCACCTGATGATACGCAGTATTTT. Its translation: CASSPPDDTQYF. The chain links TRBV18 to TRBJ2-3; no clear D. The CDR3 length is 12 residues. V lost 0 bases to trimming and J lost 6 bases, with 4 bases between them. CDR1 is KGHSH, CDR2 LQKENI, per germline.